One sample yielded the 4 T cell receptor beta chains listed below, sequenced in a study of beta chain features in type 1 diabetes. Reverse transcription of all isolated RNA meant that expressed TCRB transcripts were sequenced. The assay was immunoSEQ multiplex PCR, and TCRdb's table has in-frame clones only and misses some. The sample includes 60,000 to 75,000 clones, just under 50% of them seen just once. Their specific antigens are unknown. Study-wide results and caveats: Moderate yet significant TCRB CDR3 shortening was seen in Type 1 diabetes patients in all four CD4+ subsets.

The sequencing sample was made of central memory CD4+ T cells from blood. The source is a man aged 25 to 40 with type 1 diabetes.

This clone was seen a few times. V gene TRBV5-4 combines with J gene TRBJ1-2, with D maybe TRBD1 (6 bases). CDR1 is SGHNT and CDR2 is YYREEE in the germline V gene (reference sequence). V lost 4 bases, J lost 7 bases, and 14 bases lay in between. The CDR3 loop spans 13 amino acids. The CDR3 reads CASSQDRIGGYTF. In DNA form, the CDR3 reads TGTGCCAGCAGCCAAGACAGGATAGGTGGCTACACCTTC.

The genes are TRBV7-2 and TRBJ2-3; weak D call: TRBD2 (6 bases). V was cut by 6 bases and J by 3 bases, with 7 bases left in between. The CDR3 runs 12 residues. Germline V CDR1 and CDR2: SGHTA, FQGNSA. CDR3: CASRRGTDTQYF. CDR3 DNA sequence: TGTGCCAGCAGGCGGGGTACAGATACGCAGTATTTT.

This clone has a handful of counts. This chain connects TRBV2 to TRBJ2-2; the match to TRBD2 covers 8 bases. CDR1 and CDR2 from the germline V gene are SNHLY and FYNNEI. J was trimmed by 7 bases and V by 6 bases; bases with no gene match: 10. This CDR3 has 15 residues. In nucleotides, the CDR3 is TGTGCCAGCAGGGAGACTAGCGAGTGGGACGGGGAGCTGTTTTTT. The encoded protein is CASRETSEWDGELFF.

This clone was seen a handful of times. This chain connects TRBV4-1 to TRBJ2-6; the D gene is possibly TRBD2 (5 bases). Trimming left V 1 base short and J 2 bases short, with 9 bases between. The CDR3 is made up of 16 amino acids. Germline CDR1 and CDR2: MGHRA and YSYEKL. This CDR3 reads CASSQVGSAGANVLTF. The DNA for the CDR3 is TGCGCCAGCAGCCAAGTTGGGAGCGCTGGGGCCAACGTCCTGACTTTC.